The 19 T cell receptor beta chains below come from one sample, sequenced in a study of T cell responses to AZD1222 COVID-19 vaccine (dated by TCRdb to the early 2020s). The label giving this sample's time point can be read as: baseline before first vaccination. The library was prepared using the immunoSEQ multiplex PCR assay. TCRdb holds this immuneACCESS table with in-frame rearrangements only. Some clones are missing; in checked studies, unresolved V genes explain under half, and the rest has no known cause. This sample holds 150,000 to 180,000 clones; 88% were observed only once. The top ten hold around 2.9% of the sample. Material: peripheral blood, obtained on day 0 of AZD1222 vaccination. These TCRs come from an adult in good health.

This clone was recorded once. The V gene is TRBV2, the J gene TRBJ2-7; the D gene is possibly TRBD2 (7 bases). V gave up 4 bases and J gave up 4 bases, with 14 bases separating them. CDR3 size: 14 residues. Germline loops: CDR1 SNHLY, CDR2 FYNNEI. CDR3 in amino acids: CASSVQGGGYEQYF. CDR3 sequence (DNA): TGTGCCAGCAGTGTTCAGGGAGGGGGATACGAGCAGTACTTC.

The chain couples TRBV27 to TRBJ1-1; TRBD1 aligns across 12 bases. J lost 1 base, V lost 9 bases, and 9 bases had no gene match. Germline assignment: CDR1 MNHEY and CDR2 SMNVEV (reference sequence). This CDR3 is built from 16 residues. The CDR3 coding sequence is TGTGCCAGGGACGGGGACAGGGGGCGGGGGAACACTGAAGCTTTCTTT. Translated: CARDGDRGRGNTEAFF.

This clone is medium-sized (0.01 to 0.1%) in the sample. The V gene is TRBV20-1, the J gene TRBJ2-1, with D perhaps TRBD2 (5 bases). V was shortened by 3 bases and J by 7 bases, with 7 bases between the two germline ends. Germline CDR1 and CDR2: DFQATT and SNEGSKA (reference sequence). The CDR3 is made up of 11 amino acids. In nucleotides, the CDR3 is TGCAGTGCTAGTGGGGAGAATGAGCAGTTCTTC. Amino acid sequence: CSASGENEQFF.

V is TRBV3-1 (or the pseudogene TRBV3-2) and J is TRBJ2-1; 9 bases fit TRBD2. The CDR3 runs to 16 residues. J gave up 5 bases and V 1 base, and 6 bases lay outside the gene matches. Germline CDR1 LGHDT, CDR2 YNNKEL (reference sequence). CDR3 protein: CASSQATGLANNEQFF. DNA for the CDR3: TGTGCCAGCAGCCAAGCTACTGGACTAGCGAACAATGAGCAGTTCTTC.

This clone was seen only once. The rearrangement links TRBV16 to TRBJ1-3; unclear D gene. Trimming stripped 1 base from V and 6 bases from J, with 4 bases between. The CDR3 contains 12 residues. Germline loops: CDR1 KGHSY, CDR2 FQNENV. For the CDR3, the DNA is TGTGCCAGCAGCCAATTAGAAAACACCATATATTTT. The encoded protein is CASSQLENTIYF. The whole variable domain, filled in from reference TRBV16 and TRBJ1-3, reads GEEVAQTPKHLVRGEGQKAKLYCAPIKGHSYVFWYQQVLKNEFKFLISFQNENVFDETGMPKERFSAKCLPNSPCSLEIQATKLEDSAVYFCASSQLENTIYFGEGSWLTVV.

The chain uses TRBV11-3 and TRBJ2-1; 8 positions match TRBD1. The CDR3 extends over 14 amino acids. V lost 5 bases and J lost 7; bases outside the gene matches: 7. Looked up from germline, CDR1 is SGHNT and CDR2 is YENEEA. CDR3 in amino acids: CASSTDRGGNEQFF. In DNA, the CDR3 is TGTGCCAGCAGCACCGACAGGGGCGGGAATGAGCAGTTCTTC.

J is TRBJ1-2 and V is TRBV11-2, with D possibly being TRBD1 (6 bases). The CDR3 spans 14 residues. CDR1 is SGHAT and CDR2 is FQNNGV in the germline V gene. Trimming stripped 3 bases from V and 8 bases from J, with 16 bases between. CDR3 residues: CASSLAGEAKGYTF. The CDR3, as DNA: TGTGCCAGCAGCTTGGCAGGGGAGGCAAAAGGCTACACCTTC.

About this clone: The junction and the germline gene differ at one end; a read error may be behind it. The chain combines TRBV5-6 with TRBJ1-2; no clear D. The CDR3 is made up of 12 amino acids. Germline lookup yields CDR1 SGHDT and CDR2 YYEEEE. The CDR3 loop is CASSLPAGVFSF. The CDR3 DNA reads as TGTGCCAGCAGCTTGCCAGCAGGAGTTTTTTCCTTC. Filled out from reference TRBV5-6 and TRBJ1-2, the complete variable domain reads DAGVTQSPTHLIKTRGQQVTLRCSPKSGHDTVSWYQQALGQGPQFIFQYYEEEERQRGNFPDRFSGHQFPNYSSELNVNALLLGDSALYLCASSLPAGVFSFGSGTRLTVV.

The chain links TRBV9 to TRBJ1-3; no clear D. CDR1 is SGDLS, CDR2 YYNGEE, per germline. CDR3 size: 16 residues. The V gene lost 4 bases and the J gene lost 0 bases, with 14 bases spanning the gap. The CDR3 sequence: CASSPPGSSSGNTIYF. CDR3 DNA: TGTGCCAGCAGCCCTCCCGGGTCAAGCTCTGGAAACACCATATATTTT.

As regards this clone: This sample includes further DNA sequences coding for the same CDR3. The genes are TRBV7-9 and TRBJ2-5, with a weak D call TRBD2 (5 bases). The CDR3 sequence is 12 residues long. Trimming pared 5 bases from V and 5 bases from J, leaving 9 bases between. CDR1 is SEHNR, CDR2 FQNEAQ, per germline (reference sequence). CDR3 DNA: TGTGCCAGCAGCCTCTCGGGGGAGACCCAGTACTTC. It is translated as CASSLSGETQYF.

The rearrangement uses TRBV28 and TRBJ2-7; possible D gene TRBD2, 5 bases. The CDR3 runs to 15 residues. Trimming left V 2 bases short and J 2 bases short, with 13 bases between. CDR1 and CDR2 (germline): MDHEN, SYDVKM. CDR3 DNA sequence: TGTGCCAGCAGTTTAAGCGGATTACGAGCCTACGAGCAGTACTTC. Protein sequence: CASSLSGLRAYEQYF.

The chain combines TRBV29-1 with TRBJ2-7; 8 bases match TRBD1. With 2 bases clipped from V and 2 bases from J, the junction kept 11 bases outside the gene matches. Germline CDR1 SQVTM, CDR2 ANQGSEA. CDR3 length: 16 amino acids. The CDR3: CSVEQGASQEPYEQYF. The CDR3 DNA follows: TGCAGCGTTGAACAGGGGGCATCCCAAGAGCCCTACGAGCAGTACTTC.

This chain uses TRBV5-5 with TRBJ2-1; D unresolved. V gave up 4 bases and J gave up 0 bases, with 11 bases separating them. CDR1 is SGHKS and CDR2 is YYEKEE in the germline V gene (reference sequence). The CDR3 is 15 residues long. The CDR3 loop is CASSQQRSSYNEQFF. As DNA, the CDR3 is TGTGCCAGCAGCCAACAGAGAAGCTCCTACAATGAGCAGTTCTTC.

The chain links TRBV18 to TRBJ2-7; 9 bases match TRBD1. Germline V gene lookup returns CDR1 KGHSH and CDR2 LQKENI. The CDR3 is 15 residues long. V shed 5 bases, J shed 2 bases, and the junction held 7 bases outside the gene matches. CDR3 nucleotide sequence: TGTGCCAGCTCATCCTCCCGGACAGGGGCCTACGAGCAGTACTTC. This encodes CASSSSRTGAYEQYF. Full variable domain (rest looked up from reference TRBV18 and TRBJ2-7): NAGVMQNPRHLVRRRGQEARLRCSPMKGHSHVYWYRQLPEEGLKFMVYLQKENIIDESGMPKERFSAEFPKEGPSILRIQQVVRGDSAAYFCASSSSRTGAYEQYFGPGTRLTVT.

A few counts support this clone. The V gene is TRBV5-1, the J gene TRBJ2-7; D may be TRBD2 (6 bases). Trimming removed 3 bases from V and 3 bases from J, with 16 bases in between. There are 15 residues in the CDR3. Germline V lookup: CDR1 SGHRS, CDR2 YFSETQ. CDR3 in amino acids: CASSYSLMGGYEQYF. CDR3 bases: TGCGCCAGCAGCTACAGCCTGATGGGGGGCTACGAGCAGTACTTC.

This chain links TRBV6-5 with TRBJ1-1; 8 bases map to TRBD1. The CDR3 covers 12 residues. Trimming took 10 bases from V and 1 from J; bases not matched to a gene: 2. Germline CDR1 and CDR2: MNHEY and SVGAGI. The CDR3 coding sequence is TGTGCCAAGGACAGGGAGAACACTGAAGCTTTCTTT. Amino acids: CAKDRENTEAFF.

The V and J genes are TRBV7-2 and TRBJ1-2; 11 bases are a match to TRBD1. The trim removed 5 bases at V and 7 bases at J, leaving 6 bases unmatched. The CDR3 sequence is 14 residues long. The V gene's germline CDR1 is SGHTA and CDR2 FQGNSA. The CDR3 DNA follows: TGTGCCAGCAGCACCGGACAGGGGGCGAGTGGCTACACCTTC. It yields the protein CASSTGQGASGYTF.

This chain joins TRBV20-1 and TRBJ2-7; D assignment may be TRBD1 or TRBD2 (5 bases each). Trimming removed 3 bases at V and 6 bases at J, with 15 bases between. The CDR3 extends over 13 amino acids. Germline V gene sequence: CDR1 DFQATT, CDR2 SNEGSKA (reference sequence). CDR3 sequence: CSASLWGIFEQYF. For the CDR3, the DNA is TGCAGTGCTAGTCTCTGGGGGATCTTCGAGCAGTACTTC.

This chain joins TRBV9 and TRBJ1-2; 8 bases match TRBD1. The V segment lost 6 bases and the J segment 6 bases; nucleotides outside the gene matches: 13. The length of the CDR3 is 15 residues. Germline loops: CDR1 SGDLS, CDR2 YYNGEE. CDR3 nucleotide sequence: TGTGCCAGCACCGGATTCCAGGACAGGGATCATGGCTACACCTTC. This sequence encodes CASTGFQDRDHGYTF.